The rows below give T cell receptor beta chains drawn from one sample of a study of control samples from healthy donors and cancer patients. Profiled with immunoSEQ multiplex PCR; TCRdb holds only in-frame clones, not every one. The sample carries 30,000 to 40,000 clones, around 82% recorded once. Sequencing input: PBMCs. The source is an older woman with lung cancer. Both conserved end residues are part of each CDR3. A D gene is named only where the DNA matches it firmly. Where a row states a size, it is once, few, many or the class of an expanded clone; other rows omit it.

size	D	V	J	CDR3	DNA
-	-	TRBV7-3	TRBJ2-1	CASGSGGSLNNEQFF	TGTGCCAGCGGGTCTGGAGGGTCTTTAAACAATGAGCAGTTCTTC
-	TRBD1	TRBV2	TRBJ1-6	CASRRDRGPQTSPLHF	TGTGCCAGCAGGAGGGACAGGGGACCGCAGACTTCACCCCTCCACTTT
-	TRBD2	TRBV5-1	TRBJ2-1	CASSLLNGLAGILVYNEQFF	TGCGCCAGCAGCTTGCTTAATGGGCTAGCGGGAATCTTGGTCTACAATGAGCAGTTCTTC
-	-	TRBV6-5	TRBJ2-1	CASSYGVGEQFF	TGTGCCAGCAGTTACGGGGTGGGTGAGCAGTTCTTC
once	TRBD2	TRBV29-1	TRBJ2-1	CSVIPGLARDEQFF	TGCAGCGTCATTCCAGGACTAGCGCGGGATGAGCAGTTCTTC
-	TRBD2	TRBV11-2	TRBJ2-5	CASSSGLAVGTQYF	TGTGCCAGCAGCTCGGGACTAGCGGTCGGGACCCAGTACTTC
-	TRBD1	TRBV2	TRBJ1-6	CASRPTGGENSPLHF	TGTGCCAGCAGACCGACAGGGGGGGAGAATTCACCCCTCCACTTT
-	-	TRBV5-6	TRBJ2-6	CASSPVASGANVLTF	TGTGCCAGCAGCCCGGTGGCCTCTGGGGCCAACGTCCTGACTTTC
-	TRBD2	TRBV30	TRBJ2-4	CAWSVAGGGRRYF	TGTGCCTGGAGTGTGGCGGGAGGGGGGCGACGGTACTTC
-	TRBD2	TRBV7-7	TRBJ2-3	CASSLSGRGDTQYF	TGTGCTAGCAGCCTGAGCGGGAGGGGAGATACGCAGTATTTT
-	-	TRBV4-3	TRBJ1-6	CASSQVTGPDSPLHF	TGCGCCAGCAGCCAAGTGACCGGGCCGGATTCACCCCTCCACTTT
few	-	TRBV7-9	TRBJ1-6	CASNPFRGESPLHF	TGTGCCAGCAACCCCTTCCGGGGGGAATCACCCCTCCACTTT
-	TRBD1	TRBV6-5	TRBJ1-1	CASRTGQGNTEAFF	TGTGCCAGCAGAACCGGACAGGGGAACACTGAAGCTTTCTTT
-	-	TRBV9	TRBJ1-5	CASSLTPNQPQHF	TGTGCCAGCAGCCTTACCCCTAATCAGCCCCAGCATTTT
-	-	TRBV7-9	TRBJ1-5	CASSLQGRGNQPQHF	TGTGCCAGCAGCCTACAGGGTAGGGGCAATCAGCCCCAGCATTTT